This T cell receptor beta chain was recovered during a study of blood T cell repertoires in COVID-19. Study-wide background: The study drew acute and convalescent COVID-19 samples from the United States, Italy and Spain. PBMCs, B-cell-depleted T cells, or T cells were the source of the cDNA or gDNA that made up the material.

Germline loops: CDR1 SGHRS, CDR2 YFSETQ. The ends lost 2 bases at V and 5 bases at J; junction bases unmatched: 8. CDR3 length: 16 amino acids. Original processing methods: Reference gene primers were amplified, and this amplification served to estimate nucleated cell counts. The method was immunoSEQ multiplex PCR; TCRdb's version includes in-frame clones alone and lacks a portion of them. That table gives V, J and clone size, and the DNA gave D and trimming. The sample consists of 210,000 or so clones, 84% of them appearing once. The rearrangement links TRBV5-1 to TRBJ1-1; 11 positions agree with TRBD1. This TCR was recovered from a woman in her 70s with active or convalescent COVID-19. Sequenced sample: peripheral blood. CDR3 protein: CASSFRTGGAWTEAFF. CDR3 coding DNA: TGCGCCAGCAGCTTTAGGACAGGGGGCGCGTGGACTGAAGCTTTCTTT.